This record looks at one TCR beta chain sequence and its context. Its cognate antigen is unknown. This sample was taken from a study of cytomegalovirus exposure and HLA in healthy donors. Overall study findings and caveats: Previously analyzed data showed that most TCR beta V segments were productive at a frequency of about 87% or about 30%.

13 Jbeta primers and 60 Vbeta primers were used for the PCR. How the authors handled the data: In a later analysis, 79 million or so unique TCR beta chains included roughly 11 million shared by two or more donors. The protocol was immunoSEQ multiplex PCR, while the TCRdb copy is restricted to in-frame clones and leaves out a portion. The DNA gave D and trimming, while V, J and clone size come from that table. Of fewer than 250,000 clones in the sample, approximately 70% were seen once. Sequenced material: PBMCs. The source of this sequence is a woman aged 30 to 39 in good health and CMV-seronegative.

DNA of the CDR3: TGTGCCACGCCGGGAGGGGGACCCACAAGTTCACCCCTCCACTTT. This translates into CATPGGGPTSSPLHF. This chain uses TRBV6-1 with TRBJ1-6; maybe TRBD1 (6 bases). The CDR3 sequence is 15 residues long. Germline V gene data show CDR1 as MNHNS and CDR2 as SASEGT. Trimming pared 10 bases from V and 9 bases from J, leaving 22 bases between.